This paragraph covers one T cell receptor beta chain sequence. What it binds is not known. The entry originates in a study of T-cell reconstitution after alpha-beta-depleted transplantation in children. Points from the study as a whole: Several hundred rapidly expanded clones from non-depleted graft cells reportedly supplied alpha-beta T cells about two months post-transplant.

For TCRbeta, the library was prepared with unique molecular identifiers. TCRdb fed the PCR reads into MiXCR, producing one record per CDR3 protein. Among hundreds of thousands of distinct CDR3 sequences listed, around 12% were seen once. CDR1 and CDR2 (germline): MNHEY, SMNVEV (reference sequence). The CDR3 spans 15 residues. V was trimmed by 3 bases and J by 2 bases, leaving 8 bases between them. Specimen: PBMCs, collected before TCRalphabeta/CD19-depleted stem cell transplant. The source of this sequence is a girl aged 2 to 9 with congenital amegakaryocytic thrombocytopenia, due to receive a stem cell transplant. V is TRBV27 and J is TRBJ2-6; D is undetermined. The CDR3 DNA follows: TGTGCCAGCAGTTTTGCCCGAGCTGGGGCCAACGTCCTGACTTTC. This gives the protein CASSFARAGANVLTF. The variable domain in full, completed from reference TRBV27 and TRBJ2-6, reads EAQVTQNPRYLITVTGKKLTVTCSQNMNHEYMSWYRQDPGLGLRQIYYSMNVEVTDKGDVPEGYKVSRKEKRNFPLILESPSPNQTSLYFCASSFARAGANVLTFGAGSRLTVL.